Below, 21 T cell receptor beta chains from the same sample are listed, as sequenced in a study of blood T cell repertoires in COVID-19. Method: immunoSEQ multiplex PCR; TCRdb's copy keeps in-frame clones and lacks some. This sample has some 180,000 clones, with roughly three quarters found just once. The sequencing input was peripheral blood. The receptors were sampled from a woman between 50 and 59 years old with active or convalescent COVID-19.

The chain is built from TRBV6-5 and TRBJ1-1; 7 bases agree with TRBD1. Unmatched junction bases numbered 8, after V lost 0 bases and J lost 10 bases. CDR1 MNHEY and CDR2 SVGAGI come from the germline V gene. This CDR3 region has 14 residues. CDR3 sequence (DNA): TGTGCCAGCAGTTACTCCCGGGACAGCGGATCAGCTTTCTTT. It encodes CASSYSRDSGSAFF.

This clone was counted at least ten times. The chain carries TRBV4-3 and TRBJ2-2, with D perhaps matching TRBD2 (5 bases). V was pared by 2 bases and J by 4 bases, with 11 bases between. The CDR3 length is 15 residues. CDR1 and CDR2 (germline): LGHNA, YSLEER. The CDR3 loop is CASSQSGSITGELFF. The CDR3 DNA sequence: TGCGCCAGCAGCCAATCGGGGTCGATCACCGGGGAGCTGTTTTTT.

The J gene is TRBJ2-1, the V gene TRBV7-3, with TRBD2 matching 10 bases. This CDR3 spans 17 amino acids. The junction had 10 bases not matched to a gene; V was cut back by 1 base and J by 7 bases. Per the germline V gene, CDR1 is SGHTA and CDR2 is FQGTGA. The CDR3 bases are TGTGCCAGCAGCTTAATCGCCCGAAGCGGGGGGGCAAATGAGCAGTTCTTC. Its translation is CASSLIARSGGANEQFF. Variable domain in full (rest from reference TRBV7-3 and TRBJ2-1): GAGVSQTPSNKVTEKGKYVELRCDPISGHTALYWYRQSLGQGPEFLIYFQGTGAADDSGLPNDRFFAVRPEGSVSTLKIQRTERGDSAVYLCASSLIARSGGANEQFFGPGTRLTVL.

V usage is TRBV9 and J usage is TRBJ2-5; TRBD2 might be the D (5 bases). V lost 5 bases to trimming and J lost 3 bases, with 11 bases between them. The CDR3 totals 13 residues. In germline, CDR1 is SGDLS, CDR2 YYNGEE. DNA of the CDR3: TGTGCCAGCAGTCCCCTCGGGGAAGAGACCCAGTACTTC. It is translated as CASSPLGEETQYF.

This clone appeared once. The chain carries TRBV7-2 and TRBJ2-2; D uncertain. The ends were cut back, 0 bases at V and 1 base at J, with 6 bases in the middle. Germline CDR1 and CDR2: SGHTA and FQGNSA. This CDR3 contains 15 residues. The chain's CDR3 is CASSLAGQNTGELFF. CDR3 sequence (DNA): TGTGCCAGCAGCTTAGCGGGCCAGAACACCGGGGAGCTGTTTTTT.

The chain uses TRBV7-2 and TRBJ1-1, with D uncertain. This CDR3 has 13 amino acids. Germline assignment: CDR1 SGHTA and CDR2 FQGNSA. V lost 1 base and J lost 8, with 11 bases in between. CDR3 sequence reads: CASSLDIPTEAFF. The DNA of the CDR3 is TGTGCCAGCAGCTTAGACATTCCCACCGAAGCTTTCTTT.

The chain is built from TRBV6-1 and TRBJ1-5; 7 nucleotides line up with TRBD1. The CDR3 loop spans 15 amino acids. J gave up 2 bases and V 1 base, and 2 bases lay outside the gene matches. In germline, CDR1 is MNHNS, CDR2 SASEGT. CDR3 bases: TGTGCCAGCAGTGAAGGAGGGGGCCGCAATCAGCCCCAGCATTTT. Encoded protein: CASSEGGGRNQPQHF.

The rearrangement uses TRBV7-3 and TRBJ1-1; D possibly corresponds to TRBD1 (6 bases). Germline-derived CDR1 and CDR2 are SGHTA and FQGTGA. The V gene lost 5 bases and the J gene lost 5 bases, with 12 bases spanning the gap. The CDR3 extends over 13 amino acids. The CDR3 DNA follows: TGTGCCAGCAGCGGATCCCAGGGGACTGAAGCTTTCTTT. Amino acids: CASSGSQGTEAFF.

This clone came up once. This rearrangement joins TRBV20-1 to TRBJ1-5; D call uncertain. The CDR3 has 14 amino acids. Per the germline V gene, CDR1 is DFQATT and CDR2 is SNEGSKA (reference sequence). The ends were cut back, 3 bases at V and 8 bases at J, with 17 bases in the middle. CDR3 loop: CSASSRRPLEPQHF. The CDR3 DNA reads as TGCAGTGCTAGTTCTCGGCGGCCTCTGGAGCCCCAGCATTTT.

J is TRBJ2-5 and V is TRBV2; D ambiguous. Germline V gene sequence: CDR1 SNHLY, CDR2 FYNNEI. The CDR3 is 14 amino acids. Trimming removed 6 bases at V and 5 bases at J, with 16 bases between. CDR3 DNA: TGTGCCAGCAGCGTACTAACTGGATCGGAGACCCAGTACTTC. It encodes CASSVLTGSETQYF.

Only one count was recorded for this clone. V is TRBV11-2 and J is TRBJ1-2; 8 bases fit TRBD1. Trimming removed 4 bases from V and 5 bases from J; junction bases left unmatched: 9. CDR1 is SGHAT and CDR2 is FQNNGV in the germline V gene. The CDR3 contains 15 residues. DNA for the CDR3: TGTGCCAGCAGCTACGACAGGGGCATGTCTTATGGCTACACCTTC. This sequence encodes CASSYDRGMSYGYTF.

This chain joins TRBV11-2 and TRBJ2-5, with 8 bases that match TRBD1. Trimming took 2 bases from V and 5 from J; bases not matched to a gene: 7. The CDR3 runs to 15 residues. The V gene's germline CDR1 is SGHAT and CDR2 FQNNGV. DNA for the CDR3: TGTGCCAGCAGCTTACCCGACAGGGGAGGTGAGACCCAGTACTTC. Its protein is CASSLPDRGGETQYF.

This clone is a singleton in its sample. This rearrangement joins TRBV2 to TRBJ2-1; TRBD2 agrees at 10 bases. V lost 4 bases, J lost 6 bases, and 6 bases stayed unmatched. Germline V gene lookup returns CDR1 SNHLY and CDR2 FYNNEI. The CDR3 runs to 15 residues. CDR3 amino acids: CASSVERGGVNEQFF. CDR3 bases: TGTGCCAGCAGTGTCGAGCGGGGGGGTGTCAATGAGCAGTTCTTC.

J is TRBJ2-1 and V is TRBV11-2; D possibly corresponds to TRBD1 (6 bases). CDR3 length equals 16 residues. V lost 5 bases, J lost 3 bases, and 17 bases lay in between. Germline loops: CDR1 SGHAT, CDR2 FQNNGV. The CDR3 coding sequence is TGTGCCAGCAGCATAGGGAAGACAGGCATCTACAATGAGCAGTTCTTC. This translates into CASSIGKTGIYNEQFF.

The chain uses TRBV27 and TRBJ2-1; the D is unclear. This CDR3 has 13 amino acids. Germline-derived CDR1 and CDR2 are MNHEY and SMNVEV (reference sequence). V was trimmed by 10 bases and J by 0 bases, leaving 10 bases between them. For the CDR3, the DNA is TGTGCCACCGGAGAAAGCTCCTACAATGAGCAGTTCTTC. Protein sequence: CATGESSYNEQFF.

The table lists this clone with a count of one. The gene calls are TRBV13 and TRBJ2-2; 7 bases are a match to TRBD1. J gave up 2 bases and V 1 base, and 4 bases lay outside the gene matches. Per germline, CDR1 PRHDT and CDR2 FYEKMQ (reference sequence). The CDR3 sequence is 16 residues long. CDR3 in amino acids: CASSLAAGGNTGELFF. The DNA of the CDR3 is TGTGCCAGCAGCTTAGCGGCAGGGGGAAACACCGGGGAGCTGTTTTTT.

This chain uses TRBV27 with TRBJ1-5; perhaps TRBD1 as D (6 bases). Per the germline V gene, CDR1 is MNHEY and CDR2 is SMNVEV (reference sequence). V shed 5 bases and J shed 0 bases, with 8 bases lying between them. The CDR3 consists of 14 residues. The CDR3 loop is CASSRGGSNQPQHF. The CDR3 nucleotides are TGTGCCAGCAGTCGAGGGGGTAGCAATCAGCCCCAGCATTTT.

The V call is TRBV19, the J call TRBJ1-3, with unresolved D. Germline assignment: CDR1 LNHDA and CDR2 SQIVND (reference sequence). The CDR3 length is 16 residues. The germline V and J ends were trimmed by 6 bases and 0 bases, with 15 bases remaining between them. CDR3 sequence: CASSTTERGSGNTIYF. The CDR3 region has the DNA TGTGCCAGTAGCACCACGGAGAGAGGCTCTGGAAACACCATATATTTT.

J is TRBJ2-7 and V is TRBV5-8, with TRBD1 matching over 11 bases. Germline lookup yields CDR1 SGHTS and CDR2 YDEGEE. The ends lost 4 bases at V and 4 bases at J; junction bases unmatched: 10. CDR3 length: 16 amino acids. The CDR3, as DNA: TGTGCCAGCAGCCCCCTCCGGGACAGGGGGGCTTACGAGCAGTACTTC. This sequence encodes CASSPLRDRGAYEQYF.

On this clone: Other DNA sequences from this sample encode an identical CDR3 as well. CDR3 sequence reads: CASSDGGRAYNEQFF. As DNA, the CDR3 is TGTGCCAGCAGTGACGGCGGGAGGGCTTACAATGAGCAGTTCTTC. J is TRBJ2-1 and V is TRBV6-1; 9 positions agree with TRBD2. Germline V gene data show CDR1 as MNHNS and CDR2 as SASEGT. V shed 3 bases and J 4 bases; nucleotides not matched to a gene: 4. The CDR3 is 15 amino acids.

The CDR3 region is CASSLALAGVDTQYF. The CDR3 nucleotides are TGCGCCAGCAGCCTAGCACTAGCGGGGGTAGATACGCAGTATTTT. The genes are TRBV5-1 and TRBJ2-3, with 11 nucleotides matching TRBD2. This CDR3 has 15 residues. V shed 4 bases and J 5 bases; nucleotides not matched to a gene: 6. Per germline, CDR1 SGHRS and CDR2 YFSETQ.